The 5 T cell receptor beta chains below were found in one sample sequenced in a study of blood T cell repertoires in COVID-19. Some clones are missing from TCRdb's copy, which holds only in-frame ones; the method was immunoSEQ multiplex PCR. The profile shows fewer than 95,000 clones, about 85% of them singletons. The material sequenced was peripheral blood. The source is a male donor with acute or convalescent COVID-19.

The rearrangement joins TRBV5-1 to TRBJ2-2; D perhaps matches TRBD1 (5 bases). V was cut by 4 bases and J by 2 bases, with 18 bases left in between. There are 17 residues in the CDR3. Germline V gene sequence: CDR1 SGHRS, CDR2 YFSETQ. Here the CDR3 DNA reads TGCGCCAGCAGCGGGGCAGCCGTCAGGACAAACACCGGGGAGCTGTTTTTT. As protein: CASSGAAVRTNTGELFF.

The CDR3 nucleotides are TGCGCCAGCAGCACCGGACTAGCGGGGGACCAAGAGACCCAGTACTTC. Protein: CASSTGLAGDQETQYF. V usage is TRBV5-1 and J usage is TRBJ2-5; the match to TRBD2 covers 13 bases. V gave up 4 bases and J gave up 0 bases; unmatched junction bases: 3. The CDR3 contains 16 residues. Germline V gives CDR1 SGHRS, CDR2 YFSETQ.

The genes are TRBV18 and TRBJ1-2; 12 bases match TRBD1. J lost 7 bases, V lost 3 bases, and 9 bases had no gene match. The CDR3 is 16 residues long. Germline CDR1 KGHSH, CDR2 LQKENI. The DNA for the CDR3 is TGTGCCAGCTCACCGACCGGGACAGGGGGCGCGGGTGGCTACACCTTC. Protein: CASSPTGTGGAGGYTF.

The CDR3 nucleotides are TGTGCCAGCAGCCAAGGAGACAGGGGACTGTTTTTT. Encoded protein: CASSQGDRGLFF. The chain uses TRBV14 and TRBJ1-4, with 8 bases fitting TRBD1. Germline CDR1 is SGHDN and CDR2 is FVKESK. The CDR3 spans 12 residues. J was trimmed by 13 bases and V by 1 base; bases with no gene match: 2.

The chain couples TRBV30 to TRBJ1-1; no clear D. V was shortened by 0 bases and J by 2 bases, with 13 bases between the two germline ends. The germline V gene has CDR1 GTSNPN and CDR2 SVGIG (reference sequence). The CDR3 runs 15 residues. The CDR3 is CAWSVRSGFNTEAFF. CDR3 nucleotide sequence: TGTGCCTGGAGTGTGAGGTCCGGTTTTAACACTGAAGCTTTCTTT.